The clone carrying this T cell receptor beta chain was seen once. What it binds is unknown. The data stem from a study of shared clonotypes between healthy human individuals. On the study more broadly: Per donor, three plates held CD4 naive cells, three held CD4 memory, two held CD8 naive and one held CD8 memory. Study findings and constraints: Naive subsets generally had larger estimated richness than memory subsets.

Recent vaccinations or acute infections were absent in the healthy HIV-negative adult donors. Some clones are missing from TCRdb's copy, which holds only in-frame ones; the method was immunoSEQ multiplex PCR. This sample has over 850,000 clones, with about 80% found just once. The CDR3 has 14 residues. V gave up 0 bases and J gave up 9 bases, with 13 bases separating them. Germline CDR1 is SGDLS and CDR2 is YYNGEE. The receptor's source is a man aged 18-30 years in good health. Some clones in this sample may be carry-over from other donors' samples. Sequencing input: memory CD4+ T cells from PBMCs. Documented subset: CD45RA-negative fraction. The chain employs TRBV9 and TRBJ2-1; D is uncertain. The CDR3 loop is CASSVENGWGEQFF. In nucleotides, the CDR3 is TGTGCCAGCAGCGTAGAAAACGGATGGGGTGAGCAGTTCTTC.